Below, 27 T cell receptor beta chains from the same sample are listed, as sequenced in a study of spatial heterogeneity in lung cancer. Via MiXCR, TCRdb re-called the 5' RACE reads, giving one row per CDR3 protein. The data show about 85,000 distinct CDR3 sequences, approximately 21% seen once. Described time point: sample taken at primary tumor resection. Whole RNA came from tumor, nontumor lung or frozen PBMC and was sequenced without being sorted. The specimen comprised PBMCs, sampled at surgery. These receptors were taken from a male donor with early-stage non-small cell lung cancer.

The chain combines TRBV9 with TRBJ2-7; D uncertain. CDR3 size: 12 residues. V dropped 2 bases and J dropped 3 bases, with 6 bases sitting between them. Germline values: CDR1 SGDLS, CDR2 YYNGEE. The CDR3, as DNA: TGTGCCAGCAGCGTTACGGACTACGAGCAGTACTTC. It specifies CASSVTDYEQYF.

This rearrangement joins TRBV20-1 to TRBJ2-7; 10 bases line up with TRBD1. The germline V gene has CDR1 DFQATT and CDR2 SNEGSKA (reference sequence). This CDR3 has 13 residues. V gave up 6 bases and J gave up 6 bases; unmatched junction bases: 8. The CDR3 DNA sequence: TGCAGTGCAGCGGGACAGGGGCGGGGCGAGCAGTACTTC. Its protein is CSAAGQGRGEQYF.

The sample holds many counts of this clonotype. This chain uses TRBV18 with TRBJ2-1; D ambiguous. CDR3 size: 15 residues. The germline CDR1 and CDR2 sequences are KGHSH and LQKENI. V dropped 2 bases and J dropped 8 bases, with 16 bases sitting between them. CDR3 DNA sequence: TGTGCCAGCTCACCAGAGACGACCAGGTTTTATGAGCAGTTCTTC. Protein product: CASSPETTRFYEQFF.

The chain links TRBV7-8 to TRBJ1-1, with D possibly being TRBD1 (6 bases). The V gene lost 1 base and the J gene lost 3 bases, with 12 bases spanning the gap. The CDR3 loop spans 15 amino acids. Germline V CDR1 and CDR2: SGHVS, FQNEAQ. The CDR3 reads CASSLGFRGDTEAFF. CDR3 DNA: TGTGCCAGCAGCTTAGGTTTCAGGGGAGACACTGAAGCTTTCTTT.

This clonotype came up a few times. The rearrangement joins TRBV5-1 to TRBJ2-5; TRBD1 is a possible D gene (6 bases). Per the germline V gene, CDR1 is SGHRS and CDR2 is YFSETQ. Between the trimmed V and J ends, which lost 0 bases and 2 bases, there was a span of 14 bases. This CDR3 region has 16 residues. CDR3 bases: TGCGCCAGCAGCTTGGCACAGGGAGCAGGGCAAGAGACCCAGTACTTC. The encoded protein is CASSLAQGAGQETQYF. The whole variable domain, remainder taken from reference TRBV5-1 and TRBJ2-5, is KAGVTQTPRYLIKTRGQQVTLSCSPISGHRSVSWYQQTPGQGLQFLFEYFSETQRNKGNFPGRFSGRQFSNSRSEMNVSTLELGDSALYLCASSLAQGAGQETQYFGPGTRLLVL.

This clonotype was observed a single time. J is TRBJ2-7 and V is TRBV18; D is uncertain. The CDR3 is made up of 13 amino acids. V dropped 6 bases and J dropped 0 bases, with 9 bases sitting between them. Germline lookup yields CDR1 KGHSH and CDR2 LQKENI. CDR3 loop: CASSRAPSYEQYF. CDR3 nucleotide sequence: TGTGCCAGCTCCCGCGCCCCCTCCTACGAGCAGTACTTC.

In its sample, this clonotype was seen many times. The chain joins TRBV28 to TRBJ2-7, with a weak D call TRBD1 (5 bases). V was clipped by 6 bases and J by 0 bases, with 9 bases between them. The CDR3 runs 13 residues. The germline CDR1 and CDR2 sequences are MDHEN and SYDVKM. In DNA, the CDR3 is TGTGCCAGCAGGGACACGAGCTCCTACGAGCAGTACTTC. It encodes CASRDTSSYEQYF.

This clonotype appeared a few times. V gene TRBV7-2 combines with J gene TRBJ1-1; 8 nucleotides match TRBD1. Losses at the gene ends were 5 bases for V and 5 bases for J; bases not matched to a gene: 10. The CDR3 is 15 residues long. Germline loops: CDR1 SGHTA, CDR2 FQGNSA. CDR3 DNA sequence: TGTGCCAGCAGCCGACGACAGGGGCGGGAAACTGAAGCTTTCTTT. Translating gives CASSRRQGRETEAFF.

The chain combines TRBV4-2 with TRBJ2-3; D uncertain. Per germline, CDR1 LGHNA and CDR2 YNFKEQ. CDR3 length: 13 amino acids. V shed 1 base and J shed 6 bases, with 8 bases lying between them. Written as DNA, the CDR3 is TGTGCCAGCAGCCAAGGAGTGGAGGATACGCAGTATTTT. The encoded protein is CASSQGVEDTQYF.

The chain employs TRBV6-6 and TRBJ2-1; 9 positions match TRBD2. The CDR3 runs to 16 residues. V trimming: 6 bases; J trimming: 8 bases; junction bases outside the gene matches: 14. Germline lookup yields CDR1 MNHNY and CDR2 SVGAGI (reference sequence). The CDR3 region is CASRPPSGEIPYEQFF. The CDR3 DNA is TGTGCCAGCAGACCCCCTAGCGGGGAAATCCCCTATGAGCAGTTCTTC.

This clonotype was seen more than once but under ten times. The rearrangement uses TRBV2 and TRBJ1-3, with 8 positions matching TRBD1. The CDR3 contains 14 residues. Trimming removed 5 bases from V and 1 base from J; junction bases left unmatched: 1. CDR1 and CDR2 (germline): SNHLY, FYNNEI. The CDR3 loop is CASSTGGSGNTIYF. The CDR3 DNA reads TGTGCCAGCAGTACAGGGGGATCTGGAAACACCATATATTTT.

This rearrangement joins TRBV7-2 to TRBJ1-6; 9 bases agree with TRBD1. The CDR3 has 15 amino acids. V lost 1 base and J lost 10; bases outside the gene matches: 5. The germline gives CDR1 SGHTA, CDR2 FQGNSA. This CDR3 reads CASSLDRGLESPLHF. For the CDR3, the DNA is TGTGCCAGCAGCTTAGACAGGGGGCTAGAGTCACCCCTCCACTTT.

V gene TRBV7-2 combines with J gene TRBJ2-7; possibly TRBD2 for D (5 bases). The CDR3 spans 14 residues. The V end was cut by 3 bases, the J end by 5 bases, with 14 bases between. The germline V gene has CDR1 SGHTA and CDR2 FQGNSA. CDR3 sequence reads: CASSFVARVHEQYF. CDR3 DNA: TGTGCCAGCAGCTTCGTAGCGAGGGTCCACGAGCAGTACTTC.

V and J are TRBV12-3 or TRBV12-4 and TRBJ1-1; D is uncertain. The ends were cut back, 1 base at V and 5 bases at J, with 11 bases in the middle. The CDR3 has 14 amino acids. CDR3 sequence reads: CASSLVAGETEAFF. Here the CDR3 DNA reads TGTGCCAGCAGTTTAGTGGCTGGGGAGACTGAAGCTTTCTTT.

The sample holds many counts of this clonotype. The chain couples TRBV6-6 to TRBJ2-7, with D tentatively TRBD2 (5 bases). The CDR3 has 12 amino acids. Germline assignment: CDR1 MNHNY and CDR2 SVGAGI (reference sequence). The ends were cut back, 6 bases at V and 1 base at J, with 7 bases in the middle. CDR3 sequence reads: CASRDSSYEQYF. CDR3 in DNA: TGTGCCAGCAGGGACTCATCCTACGAGCAGTACTTC.

The V gene is TRBV12-3 or TRBV12-4, the J gene TRBJ2-1, with D possibly being TRBD2 (5 bases). V lost 2 bases to trimming and J lost 8 bases, with 7 bases between them. CDR3 size: 12 residues. CDR3 in DNA: TGTGCCAGCAGTTTATTCGGGGATGAGCAGTTCTTC. This gives the protein CASSLFGDEQFF.

The V and J genes are TRBV10-3 and TRBJ2-1, with a weak D call TRBD2 (6 bases). Germline V gene sequence: CDR1 ENHRY, CDR2 SYGVKD. CDR3 length: 15 residues. Trimming pared 0 bases from V and 8 bases from J, leaving 14 bases between. The CDR3 nucleotides are TGTGCCATCAGTGAGTCAAACCAAGCGGGTCATGAGCAGTTCTTC. Translation: CAISESNQAGHEQFF.

This clonotype was observed a handful of times. Here the CDR3 reads CASSHRGGDNSPLHF. Written as DNA, the CDR3 is TGTGCCAGCAGTCATAGGGGAGGGGACAATTCACCCCTCCACTTT. The chain uses TRBV12-3 or TRBV12-4 and TRBJ1-6; D possibly corresponds to TRBD1 (5 bases). CDR3 size: 15 residues. Trimming removed 5 bases from V and 7 bases from J, with 15 bases in between.

In its sample, this clonotype was seen a few times. V gene TRBV5-4 combines with J gene TRBJ2-7; no clear D. Germline CDR1 and CDR2: SGHNT and YYREEE (reference sequence). This CDR3 is 14 amino acids long. The germline V and J ends were trimmed by 4 bases and 4 bases, with 15 bases remaining between them. The CDR3 nucleotides read TGTGCCAGCAGCCTGGGTGTAGGTGGTTACGAGCAGTACTTC. It specifies CASSLGVGGYEQYF.

The J gene is TRBJ2-3, the V gene TRBV4-2; 11 bases align to TRBD2. The germline CDR1 and CDR2 sequences are LGHNA and YNFKEQ. The length of the CDR3 is 16 residues. The V gene end was trimmed by 1 base and the J gene end by 2 bases; junction bases not matched to a gene: 2. Written as DNA, the CDR3 is TGTGCCAGCAGCCAAGGTAGCGGGGGGGCCACAGATACGCAGTATTTT. Translating it yields CASSQGSGGATDTQYF.

The chain uses TRBV6-5 and TRBJ2-7, with D tentatively TRBD1 (6 bases). Deletions cut 6 bases from V and 6 bases from J, with 18 bases between. The CDR3 length is 14 residues. Germline lookup yields CDR1 MNHEY and CDR2 SVGAGI. CDR3 sequence (DNA): TGTGCCAGCAGCCCACAGGGAGAAATTAGCGAGCAGTACTTC. Translating it yields CASSPQGEISEQYF.

This clonotype was counted between two and nine times. The gene calls are TRBV9 and TRBJ1-6; 11 bases are a match to TRBD1. The J segment lost 10 bases and the V segment lost 4 bases, leaving 4 bases of the junction unmatched. The V gene's germline CDR1 is SGDLS and CDR2 YYNGEE. The CDR3 consists of 14 residues. The CDR3 region is CASSFGTGGSPLHF. CDR3 in DNA: TGTGCCAGCAGCTTCGGGACAGGGGGATCACCCCTCCACTTT. The entire variable domain, with the rest obtained from reference TRBV9 and TRBJ1-6, is as follows: DSGVTQTPKHLITATGQRVTLRCSPRSGDLSVYWYQQSLDQGLQFLIQYYNGEERAKGNILERFSAQQFPDLHSELNLSSLELGDSALYFCASSFGTGGSPLHFGNGTRLTVT.

The rearrangement joins TRBV4-3 to TRBJ2-1; TRBD2 matches 12 bases. CDR1 is LGHNA and CDR2 is YSLEER in the germline V gene. The CDR3 has 17 amino acids. Trimming took 3 bases from V and 7 from J; bases not matched to a gene: 10. CDR3 in DNA: TGCGCCAGCAGCCAGCTAATGGTGACTAGCGGGGGAAATGAGCAGTTCTTC. Encoded protein: CASSQLMVTSGGNEQFF.

This chain connects TRBV6-6 to TRBJ2-3; D remains ambiguous. V was shortened by 2 bases and J by 6 bases, with 6 bases between the two germline ends. The CDR3 spans 12 residues. The germline V gene encodes CDR1 MNHNY and CDR2 SVGAGI (reference sequence). DNA for the CDR3: TGTGCCAGCAGTTACGCAACGGATACGCAGTATTTT. Its translation: CASSYATDTQYF.

CDR3 region: CASSFDSVNTEAFF. The CDR3, as DNA: TGTGCCAGCAGCTTCGACTCAGTGAACACTGAAGCTTTCTTT. The chain links TRBV11-1 to TRBJ1-1; D not resolved. The V end was cut by 3 bases, the J end by 0 bases, with 8 bases between. This CDR3 has 14 amino acids. CDR1 and CDR2 (germline): SGHAT, FQDESV (reference sequence).

This clonotype was recorded once. The rearrangement uses TRBV5-1 and TRBJ2-5; TRBD1 might be the D (6 bases). The V gene's germline CDR1 is SGHRS and CDR2 YFSETQ. V gave up 4 bases and J gave up 4 bases, with 17 bases separating them. The CDR3 extends over 15 amino acids. The DNA of the CDR3 is TGCGCCAGCAGCCTGGGGCCAGGGGTTTCAGAGACCCAGTACTTC. It translates to CASSLGPGVSETQYF.

This sequence joins TRBV7-9 and TRBJ2-7, with unresolved D. The V gene lost 5 bases and the J gene lost 0 bases, with 8 bases spanning the gap. The CDR3 consists of 13 residues. The germline gives CDR1 SEHNR, CDR2 FQNEAQ (reference sequence). This CDR3 is CASSRPPSYEQYF. CDR3 bases: TGTGCCAGCAGCCGCCCCCCCTCCTACGAGCAGTACTTC.